The present T cell receptor (beta chain) was sequenced within a study of T-cell memory formation after mild COVID-19. Study-wide background: Largely donor-specific TCR clusters were found.

V shed 2 bases and J shed 5 bases, with 7 bases lying between them. CDR1 is MNHEY, CDR2 SVGEGT, per germline. This CDR3 is built from 13 residues. This clonotype showed up just a few times. Its antigen remains unknown. Barcoded TCR alpha and TCR beta cDNA libraries with UMIs came from 5'RACE using constant-segment primers. One entry per CDR3 protein, called by TCRdb with MiXCR from the 5' RACE reads. The top ten hold around 3.4% of the sample, which has some 200,000 distinct CDR3 sequences, over 9.5% seen once. Findings and limits, study-wide: Shrinking CD4+ clones were chiefly CM and EM; CD8+ ones were chiefly EMRA. Memory sampled before infection contained some responding clones, suggesting cross-reactive memory joined.

This TCR came from a man between 18 and 29 years old who had mild COVID-19 (a few samples of this study predate the infection). Cell type and time point are not known. Sequencing input: PBMCs or a T cell subset sorted from them (not recorded which). The chain employs TRBV6-2 or TRBV6-3 and TRBJ1-5, with D unclear. In nucleotides, the CDR3 is TGTGCCAGCAGTTACCTAGACTATCAGCCCCAGCATTTT. Protein product: CASSYLDYQPQHF.